These 25 T cell receptor beta chains came from one sample sequenced in a study of T cells after yellow fever vaccination. TCRdb fed the 5' RACE reads into MiXCR, producing one record per CDR3 protein. The top ten clones hold 40% of a sample with 60,000 or so distinct CDR3 sequences, around 7% of them seen once. Source: CD8+ T cells sorted from PBMCs, taken on the day of the first yellow fever vaccination. The receptors here all came from a man aged 18 to 29 who received the YFV17D yellow fever vaccine.

V and J are TRBV4-1 and TRBJ1-4; the D is unclear. CDR1 is MGHRA, CDR2 YSYEKL, per germline. The CDR3 loop spans 15 amino acids. V lost 1 base and J 0 bases, leaving 6 bases between the germline ends. In DNA form, the CDR3 reads TGCGCCAGCAGCCAAGGACGGTCAACTAATGAAAAACTGTTTTTT. This codes for CASSQGRSTNEKLFF.

This clonotype was observed at least ten times. V is TRBV5-1 and J is TRBJ2-5; D is undetermined. V dropped 0 bases and J dropped 3 bases, with 6 bases sitting between them. CDR1 is SGHRS, CDR2 YFSETQ, per germline. This CDR3 comprises 13 residues. CDR3 protein: CASSLEAEETQYF. The CDR3 coding sequence is TGCGCCAGCAGCTTGGAGGCCGAAGAGACCCAGTACTTC.

This chain connects TRBV29-1 to TRBJ2-3; 7 nucleotides align to TRBD1. CDR3 size: 15 residues. CDR1 and CDR2 (germline): SQVTM, ANQGSEA. J gave up 1 base and V 8 bases, and 12 bases lay outside the gene matches. The CDR3 reads CSSRPWTGGTDTQYF. The DNA of the CDR3 is TGCAGCTCCCGGCCCTGGACAGGAGGCACAGATACGCAGTATTTT.

CDR3 DNA: TGTGCCAGCAGTTTAAGGCCAGGGGGGGAGACCCAGTACTTC. Translating it yields CASSLRPGGETQYF. This chain uses TRBV27 with TRBJ2-5; D might be TRBD1 (7 bases). The CDR3 consists of 14 residues. Looked up from germline, CDR1 is MNHEY and CDR2 is SMNVEV (reference sequence). V lost 2 bases, J lost 5 bases, and 12 bases lay in between.

This clonotype showed up just a few times. This chain links TRBV14 with TRBJ1-1; 9 bases are a match to TRBD1. V lost 2 bases to trimming and J lost 3 bases; unmatched junction nucleotides: 4. This CDR3 region has 15 residues. The V gene's germline CDR1 is SGHDN and CDR2 FVKESK. CDR3 residues: CASSQSRDRDTEAFF. CDR3 DNA: TGTGCCAGCAGCCAAAGCAGGGACAGGGACACTGAAGCTTTCTTT.

This clonotype has a count of ten or more. The chain has TRBV9 and TRBJ2-1; 10 nucleotides match TRBD2. The CDR3 sequence is 15 residues long. Per the germline V gene, CDR1 is SGDLS and CDR2 is YYNGEE. V lost 1 base, J lost 4 bases, and 2 bases stayed unmatched. The CDR3 loop is CASSVSSGGYNEQFF. The CDR3, as DNA: TGTGCCAGCAGCGTATCTAGCGGGGGATACAATGAGCAGTTCTTC.

This clonotype showed up many times. The chain is built from TRBV7-8 and TRBJ2-2; D unresolved. CDR3 size: 14 residues. Germline CDR1 and CDR2: SGHVS and FQNEAQ. The V end was cut by 6 bases, the J end by 1 base, with 9 bases between. Here the CDR3 reads CASRLTENTGELFF. In DNA, the CDR3 is TGTGCCAGCAGGCTCACGGAGAACACCGGGGAGCTGTTTTTT.

This clonotype was detected ten times or more. V and J are TRBV4-1 and TRBJ2-7; D ambiguous. This CDR3 region has 14 residues. Germline CDR1 reads MGHRA; CDR2 reads YSYEKL. V was pared by 0 bases and J by 2 bases, with 8 bases between. The CDR3 reads CASSQEGYTYEQYF. The CDR3 DNA sequence: TGCGCCAGCAGCCAAGAGGGGTACACCTACGAGCAGTACTTC.

This chain joins TRBV30 and TRBJ2-3, with TRBD2 identical over 9 bases. This CDR3 is built from 20 residues. Germline trimming cut 3 bases from V and 1 base from J; bases unmatched to any gene: 20. CDR1 GTSNPN and CDR2 SVGIG come from the germline V gene (reference sequence). CDR3 loop: CAWSGIAGGMKKRGTDTQYF. CDR3 nucleotide sequence: TGTGCCTGGAGCGGCATCGCGGGGGGGATGAAGAAGCGCGGCACAGATACGCAGTATTTT.

The J gene is TRBJ2-1, the V gene TRBV27, with 9 nucleotides matching TRBD2. The V segment lost 6 bases and the J segment 6 bases; nucleotides outside the gene matches: 9. CDR1 MNHEY and CDR2 SMNVEV come from the germline V gene (reference sequence). The CDR3 runs to 15 residues. CDR3 nucleotides: TGTGCCAGCAGCCCTCTAGCGGGGCCCCCCAATGAGCAGTTCTTC. Protein: CASSPLAGPPNEQFF.

V is TRBV27 and J is TRBJ2-7; TRBD1 matches at 8 bases. This CDR3 has 13 amino acids. Germline lookup yields CDR1 MNHEY and CDR2 SMNVEV (reference sequence). V was clipped by 5 bases and J by 3 bases; unmatched bases: 3. The CDR3 region is CASSPGTGYEQYV. The CDR3 nucleotides are TGTGCCAGCAGTCCCGGGACAGGCTACGAGCAGTACGTC.

In this sample, this clonotype turned up many times. CDR3 protein: CASSWTLNQPQHF. The CDR3 bases are TGTGCCAGCAGTTGGACTTTGAATCAGCCCCAGCATTTT. The chain employs TRBV6-2 or TRBV6-3 and TRBJ1-5; D is ambiguous. Trimming took off 4 bases at V and 4 bases at J, with 8 bases between the two ends. The germline V gene has CDR1 MNHEY and CDR2 SVGEGT. The CDR3 covers 13 residues.

The table lists this clonotype with a few counts. The V gene is TRBV19, the J gene TRBJ2-3, with 11 positions matching TRBD2. There are 16 residues in the CDR3. After removal of 6 bases from V and 4 bases from J, the junction contained 9 bases not matched to a gene. Germline V gene data show CDR1 as LNHDA and CDR2 as SQIVND (reference sequence). The CDR3 here is CASSPLAGETSDTQYF. In DNA, the CDR3 is TGTGCCAGTAGCCCACTAGCGGGGGAAACATCAGATACGCAGTATTTT.

This clonotype was detected many times. The chain has TRBV13 and TRBJ1-6, with TRBD1 identical over 12 bases. From germline, CDR1 is PRHDT and CDR2 FYEKMQ (reference sequence). V was clipped by 5 bases and J by 10 bases; unmatched bases: 12. CDR3 length: 17 amino acids. DNA for the CDR3: TGTGCCAGCAGCCCGAACCTGGGGACAGGGGGCGAGTCACCCCTCCACTTT. It codes for CASSPNLGTGGESPLHF.

This clonotype turned up a few times. The chain has TRBV19 and TRBJ1-4; 7 bases match TRBD1. V shed 8 bases and J 5 bases; nucleotides not matched to a gene: 14. Germline CDR1 is LNHDA and CDR2 is SQIVND (reference sequence). This CDR3 is 16 amino acids long. The CDR3: CASGPGQEAPNEKLFF. In DNA, the CDR3 is TGTGCCAGTGGACCCGGACAGGAGGCACCCAATGAAAAACTGTTTTTT.

This clonotype was observed a few times. This chain connects TRBV6-5 to TRBJ1-2; a weak D match, TRBD1 (6 bases). V gave up 0 bases and J gave up 8 bases, with 16 bases separating them. Germline V gene sequence: CDR1 MNHEY, CDR2 SVGAGI. CDR3 length: 15 amino acids. The CDR3 DNA is TGTGCCAGCAGTTACTCGACCGGGGGCCCGCGAGGCTACACCTTC. This gives the protein CASSYSTGGPRGYTF.

At least ten counts were recorded for this clonotype. V gene TRBV12-3 or TRBV12-4 combines with J gene TRBJ1-2, with TRBD1 matching 7 bases. This CDR3 spans 14 amino acids. J gave up 6 bases and V 8 bases, and 12 bases lay outside the gene matches. The CDR3 protein is CASRPGGLDDGYTF. The CDR3 region has the DNA TGTGCCAGCCGGCCAGGGGGGCTTGACGATGGCTACACCTTC.

This clonotype came up once. The CDR3 is CASSQEAGSMQPQHF. The CDR3 nucleotides are TGCGCCAGCAGCCAAGAGGCGGGGAGTATGCAGCCCCAGCATTTT. The chain has TRBV4-1 and TRBJ1-5, with D unclear. Germline V gene lookup returns CDR1 MGHRA and CDR2 YSYEKL. This CDR3 region has 15 residues. The V end was cut by 0 bases, the J end by 7 bases, with 13 bases between.

This clonotype was observed a handful of times. In DNA form, the CDR3 reads TGTGCCAGCACCCTACCGACTAGCGGGGGACCCGCGAACACCGGGGAGCTGTTTTTT. Its translation is CASTLPTSGGPANTGELFF. The V gene is TRBV7-2, the J gene TRBJ2-2; 12 positions match TRBD2. The CDR3 loop spans 19 amino acids. CDR1 SGHTA and CDR2 FQGNSA come from the germline V gene. With 7 bases clipped from V and 0 bases from J, the junction kept 12 bases outside the gene matches.

As for this clonotype: One junction end disagrees with the germline gene, perhaps due to a read error. CDR3 protein: CSAIDRDSNQPQNF. In DNA form, the CDR3 reads TGCAGTGCTATAGACAGGGACTCGAATCAGCCCCAGAATTTT. The gene calls are TRBV20-1 and TRBJ1-5; 7 bases agree with TRBD1. This CDR3 has 14 amino acids. Germline CDR1 reads DFQATT; CDR2 reads SNEGSKA (reference sequence).

This clonotype was observed a handful of times. This sequence joins TRBV19 and TRBJ1-5; D possibly corresponds to TRBD1 (6 bases). Trimming shortened V by 7 bases and J by 4 bases, and 14 bases separated the two germline ends. This CDR3 contains 14 residues. The germline CDR1 and CDR2 sequences are LNHDA and SQIVND (reference sequence). The CDR3 DNA sequence: TGTGCCAGTACCTACCGTACAGGGAATCAGCCCCAGCATTTT. Translation: CASTYRTGNQPQHF.

Here the CDR3 DNA reads TGTGCCAGCAGCCTCAGGGGAACCAAAAACATTCAGTACTTC. Protein: CASSLRGTKNIQYF. The chain carries TRBV11-2 and TRBJ2-4, with D maybe TRBD1 (6 bases). CDR1 and CDR2 from the germline V gene are SGHAT and FQNNGV. The V and J ends lost 5 bases and 2 bases respectively, with 10 bases between them. CDR3 length equals 14 residues.

The sample holds many counts of this clonotype. This rearrangement joins TRBV7-3 to TRBJ2-2; 7 bases line up with TRBD1. With V trimmed by 5 bases and J by 13 bases, 13 bases remained unmatched. CDR1 is SGHTA, CDR2 FQGTGA, per germline. This CDR3 is built from 14 residues. CDR3 region: CASSPTTTGDLLFF. The CDR3 coding sequence is TGTGCCAGCAGCCCGACTACTACAGGGGACCTGCTGTTTTTT.

This clonotype came up many times. V and J are TRBV7-6 and TRBJ2-1, with D unclear. The germline V gene has CDR1 SGHVS and CDR2 FNYEAQ. V was pared by 1 base and J by 0 bases, with 7 bases between. The CDR3 extends over 15 amino acids. CDR3 amino acids: CASSLGEFSYNEQFF. DNA of the CDR3: TGTGCCAGCAGCTTAGGAGAGTTCTCCTACAATGAGCAGTTCTTC.

This clonotype was recorded many times. The V call is TRBV7-3, the J call TRBJ2-7; weak D call: TRBD1 (5 bases). The CDR3 is 13 residues long. Germline V gives CDR1 SGHTA, CDR2 FQGTGA. V lost 5 bases, J lost 6 bases, and 14 bases lay in between. The CDR3 loop is CASSQLPGSEQYF. CDR3 coding DNA: TGTGCCAGCAGCCAACTGCCAGGGTCCGAGCAGTACTTC. The whole variable domain, filled in from reference TRBV7-3 and TRBJ2-7, reads GAGVSQTPSNKVTEKGKYVELRCDPISGHTALYWYRQSLGQGPEFLIYFQGTGAADDSGLPNDRFFAVRPEGSVSTLKIQRTERGDSAVYLCASSQLPGSEQYFGPGTRLTVT.